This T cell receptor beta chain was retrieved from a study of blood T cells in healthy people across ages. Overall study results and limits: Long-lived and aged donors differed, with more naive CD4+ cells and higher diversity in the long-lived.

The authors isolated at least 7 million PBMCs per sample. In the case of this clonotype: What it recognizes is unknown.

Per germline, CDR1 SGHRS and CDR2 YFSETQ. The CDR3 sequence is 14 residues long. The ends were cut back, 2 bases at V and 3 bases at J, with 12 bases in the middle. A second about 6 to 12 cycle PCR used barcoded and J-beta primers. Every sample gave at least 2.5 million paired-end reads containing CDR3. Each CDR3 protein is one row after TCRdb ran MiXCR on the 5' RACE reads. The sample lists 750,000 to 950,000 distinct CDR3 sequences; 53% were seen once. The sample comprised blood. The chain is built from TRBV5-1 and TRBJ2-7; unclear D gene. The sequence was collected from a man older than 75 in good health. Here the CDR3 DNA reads TGCGCCAGCAGCTTTATGACGACCAACTACGAGCAGTACTTC. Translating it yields CASSFMTTNYEQYF.